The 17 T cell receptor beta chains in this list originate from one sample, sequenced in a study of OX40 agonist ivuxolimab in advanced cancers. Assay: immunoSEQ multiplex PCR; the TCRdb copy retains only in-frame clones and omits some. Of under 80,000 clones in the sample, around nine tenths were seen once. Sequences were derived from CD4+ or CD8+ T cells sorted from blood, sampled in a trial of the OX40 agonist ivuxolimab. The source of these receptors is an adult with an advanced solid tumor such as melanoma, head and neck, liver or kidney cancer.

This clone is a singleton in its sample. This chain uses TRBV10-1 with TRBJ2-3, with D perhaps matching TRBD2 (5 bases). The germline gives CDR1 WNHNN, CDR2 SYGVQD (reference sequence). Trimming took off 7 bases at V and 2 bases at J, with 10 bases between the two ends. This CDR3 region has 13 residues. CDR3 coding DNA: TGCGCCAGCAAACGAGGGAACACAGATACGCAGTATTTT. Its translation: CASKRGNTDTQYF.

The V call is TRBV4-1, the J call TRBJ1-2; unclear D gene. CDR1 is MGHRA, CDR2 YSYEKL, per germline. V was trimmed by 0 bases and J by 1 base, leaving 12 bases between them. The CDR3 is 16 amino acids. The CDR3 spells CASSQDMAGSNYGYTF. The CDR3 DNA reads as TGCGCCAGCAGCCAAGATATGGCAGGCAGTAACTATGGCTACACCTTC.

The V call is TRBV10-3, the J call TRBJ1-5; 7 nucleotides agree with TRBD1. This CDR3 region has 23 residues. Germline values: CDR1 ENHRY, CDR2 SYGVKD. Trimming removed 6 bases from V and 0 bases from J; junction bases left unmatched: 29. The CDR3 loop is CAISANPGVGVGDSGHSNQPQHF. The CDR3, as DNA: TGTGCCATCAGCGCGAATCCGGGAGTAGGGGTGGGGGACAGCGGCCATAGCAATCAGCCCCAGCATTTT.

The CDR3 DNA follows: TGTGCCTGGAGCCTACATGTGGGTTCACCCCTCCACTTT. Amino acids: CAWSLHVGSPLHF. The gene calls are TRBV30 and TRBJ1-6; no firm D call. Germline CDR1 GTSNPN, CDR2 SVGIG (reference sequence). V was pared by 3 bases and J by 9 bases, with 12 bases between. The CDR3 loop spans 13 amino acids.

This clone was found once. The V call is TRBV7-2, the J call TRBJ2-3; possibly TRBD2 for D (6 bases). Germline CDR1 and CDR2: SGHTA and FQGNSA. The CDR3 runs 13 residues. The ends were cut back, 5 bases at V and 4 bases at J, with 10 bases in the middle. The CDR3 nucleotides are TGTGCCAGCAGCCGGGACTTTTCAGATACGCAGTATTTT. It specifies CASSRDFSDTQYF.

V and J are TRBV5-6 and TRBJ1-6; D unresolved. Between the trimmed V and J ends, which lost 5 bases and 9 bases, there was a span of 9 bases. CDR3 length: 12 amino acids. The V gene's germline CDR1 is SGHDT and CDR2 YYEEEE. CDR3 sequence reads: CASSKMGSPLHF. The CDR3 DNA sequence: TGTGCCAGCAGTAAAATGGGTTCACCCCTCCACTTT.

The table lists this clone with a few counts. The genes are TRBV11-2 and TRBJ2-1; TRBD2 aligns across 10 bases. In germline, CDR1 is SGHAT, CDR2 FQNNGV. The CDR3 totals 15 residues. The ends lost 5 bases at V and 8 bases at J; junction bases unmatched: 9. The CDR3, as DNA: TGTGCCAGCAGCCCTGGCGTAGCGGGGGGCCATGAGCAGTTCTTC. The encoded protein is CASSPGVAGGHEQFF.

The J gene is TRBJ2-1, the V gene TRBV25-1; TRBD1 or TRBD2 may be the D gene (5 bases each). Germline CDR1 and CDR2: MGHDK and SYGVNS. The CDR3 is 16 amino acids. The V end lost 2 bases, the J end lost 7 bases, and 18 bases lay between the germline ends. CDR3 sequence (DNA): TGTGCCAGCAGTGAACCCGGGACCACCCTCGGGAATGAGCAGTTCTTC. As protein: CASSEPGTTLGNEQFF.

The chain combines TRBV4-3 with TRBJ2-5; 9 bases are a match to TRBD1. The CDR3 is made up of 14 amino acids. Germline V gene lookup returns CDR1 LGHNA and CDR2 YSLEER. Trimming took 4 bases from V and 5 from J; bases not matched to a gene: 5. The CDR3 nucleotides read TGCGCCAGCAGCCCCGGACAGGGGAGGGAGACCCAGTACTTC. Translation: CASSPGQGRETQYF.

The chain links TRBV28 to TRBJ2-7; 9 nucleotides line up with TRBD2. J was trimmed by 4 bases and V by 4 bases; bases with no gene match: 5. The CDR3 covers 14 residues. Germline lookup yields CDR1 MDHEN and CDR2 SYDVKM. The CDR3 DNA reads TGTGCCAGCAGTTCATTAGCGGGAGCGTACGAGCAGTACTTC. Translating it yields CASSSLAGAYEQYF. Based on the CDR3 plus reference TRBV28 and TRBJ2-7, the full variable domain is DVKVTQSSRYLVKRTGEKVFLECVQDMDHENMFWYRQDPGLGLRLIYFSYDVKMKEKGDIPEGYSVSREKKERFSLILESASTNQTSMYLCASSSLAGAYEQYFGPGTRLTVT.

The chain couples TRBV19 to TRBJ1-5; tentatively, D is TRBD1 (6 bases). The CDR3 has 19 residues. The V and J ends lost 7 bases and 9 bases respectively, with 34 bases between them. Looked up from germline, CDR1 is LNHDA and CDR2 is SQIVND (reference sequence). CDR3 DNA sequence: TGTGCCAGTAAAGGATCCCCCCCGGGGGGAAGGGGGTTCAGCTCGCCCCAGCATTTT. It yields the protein CASKGSPPGGRGFSSPQHF.

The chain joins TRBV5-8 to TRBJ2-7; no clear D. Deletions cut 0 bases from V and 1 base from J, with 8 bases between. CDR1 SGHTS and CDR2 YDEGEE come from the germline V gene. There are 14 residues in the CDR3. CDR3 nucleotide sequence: TGTGCCAGCAGCTTGGGCCTCGGATCCTACGAGCAGTACTTC. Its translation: CASSLGLGSYEQYF. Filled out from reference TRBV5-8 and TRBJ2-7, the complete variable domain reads EAGVTQSPTHLIKTRGQQATLRCSPISGHTSVYWYQQALGLGLQFLLWYDEGEERNRGNFPPRFSGRQFPNYSSELNVNALELEDSALYLCASSLGLGSYEQYFGPGTRLTVT.

This CDR3 reads CAWRVAVSYEQYF. Written as DNA, the CDR3 is TGTGCCTGGAGGGTAGCGGTGTCCTACGAGCAGTACTTC. The V call is TRBV30, the J call TRBJ2-7, with D possibly matching TRBD2 (6 bases). Germline CDR1 reads GTSNPN; CDR2 reads SVGIG (reference sequence). The CDR3 has 13 amino acids. Trimming left V 3 bases short and J 1 base short, with 10 bases between.

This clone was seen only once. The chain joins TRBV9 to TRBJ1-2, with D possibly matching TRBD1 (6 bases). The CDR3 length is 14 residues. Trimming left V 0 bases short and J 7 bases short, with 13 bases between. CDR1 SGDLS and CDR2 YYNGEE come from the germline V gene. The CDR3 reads CASSVVSGAGGYTF. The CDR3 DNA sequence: TGTGCCAGCAGCGTAGTTTCAGGGGCCGGTGGCTACACCTTC.

DNA of the CDR3: TGTGCCAGCAGCTCGAATACAGGGGGTGAGCAGTTCTTC. The encoded protein is CASSSNTGGEQFF. The chain recombines TRBV5-4 with TRBJ2-1, with 8 positions matching TRBD1. CDR1 is SGHNT and CDR2 is YYREEE in the germline V gene (reference sequence). CDR3 length equals 13 residues. V lost 3 bases to trimming and J lost 9 bases; unmatched junction nucleotides: 5. Full variable domain (outside the CDR3, taken from reference TRBV5-4 and TRBJ2-1): ETGVTQSPTHLIKTRGQQVTLRCSSQSGHNTVSWYQQALGQGPQFIFQYYREEENGRGNFPPRFSGLQFPNYSSELNVNALELDDSALYLCASSSNTGGEQFFGPGTRLTVL.

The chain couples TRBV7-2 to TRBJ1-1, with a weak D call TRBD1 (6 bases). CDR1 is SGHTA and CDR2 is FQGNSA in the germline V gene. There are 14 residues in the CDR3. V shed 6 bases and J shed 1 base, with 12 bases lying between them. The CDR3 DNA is TGTGCCAGCAGATTTTCGGGACAGAACACTGAAGCTTTCTTT. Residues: CASRFSGQNTEAFF.

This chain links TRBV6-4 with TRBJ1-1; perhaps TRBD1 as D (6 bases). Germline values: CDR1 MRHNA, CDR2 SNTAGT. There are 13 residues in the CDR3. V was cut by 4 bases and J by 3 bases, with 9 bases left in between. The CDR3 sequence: CASSADSYTEAFF. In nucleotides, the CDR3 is TGTGCCAGCAGTGCGGACAGCTACACTGAAGCTTTCTTT.